This is a list of T cell receptor beta chains from one sample in a study of post-analysis software for immune sequencing data. TCRdb called the PCR reads again in MiXCR, with one record for every CDR3 protein. The repertoire holds 740,000 or so distinct CDR3 sequences, roughly 50% seen once, with about 4.5% in the top ten. Source material: blood. These receptor sequences come from a girl aged 5 to 17 with multiple sclerosis. Each CDR3 is given with its conserved first and last residue. D genes are given only for firm matches. The listing skips clone size in some rows; elsewhere it reads once, few, many or a size class.

j_gene: TRBJ2-7; v_gene: TRBV27; d_gene: .; abundance: .; len: 15; CDR3aa: CASGINGQSTMEQYF; CDR3nt: TGTGCCAGCGGCATTAACGGACAGTCTACGATGGAGCAGTACTTC
j_gene: TRBJ1-1; v_gene: TRBV5-1; d_gene: .; abundance: .; len: 16; CDR3aa: CASSLDGRWSDTEAFF; CDR3nt: TGCGCCAGCAGCTTGGACGGCAGGTGGTCGGACACTGAAGCTTTCTTT
j_gene: TRBJ2-1; v_gene: TRBV11-2; d_gene: .; abundance: .; len: 16; CDR3aa: CASSRLGPGRYNEQFF; CDR3nt: TGTGCCAGCAGCCGACTCGGGCCGGGGCGTTACAATGAGCAGTTCTTC
j_gene: TRBJ2-2; v_gene: TRBV7-9; d_gene: TRBD2; abundance: .; len: 17; CDR3aa: CASSRGLAGVGTGELFF; CDR3nt: TGTGCCAGCAGCCGTGGACTAGCGGGAGTCGGGACCGGGGAGCTGTTTTTT
j_gene: TRBJ2-3; v_gene: TRBV9; d_gene: TRBD2; abundance: .; len: 15; CDR3aa: CASSVGAGVADTQYF; CDR3nt: TGTGCCAGCAGCGTAGGAGCGGGAGTGGCAGATACGCAGTATTTT
j_gene: TRBJ2-7; v_gene: TRBV20-1; d_gene: TRBD1; abundance: few; len: 14; CDR3aa: CSAEDATGVREQYF; CDR3nt: TGCAGTGCCGAAGACGCGACAGGGGTGCGCGAGCAGTACTTC
j_gene: TRBJ2-7; v_gene: TRBV20-1; d_gene: .; abundance: few; len: 13; CDR3aa: CSARSGSDYEQYF; CDR3nt: TGCAGTGCTAGATCCGGGTCGGACTACGAGCAGTACTTC
j_gene: TRBJ2-1; v_gene: TRBV14; d_gene: TRBD1; abundance: .; len: 15; CDR3aa: CASSQGQGVVNEQFF; CDR3nt: TGTGCCAGCAGCCAAGGGCAGGGGGTGGTAAATGAGCAGTTCTTC
j_gene: TRBJ2-7; v_gene: TRBV6-9; d_gene: TRBD2; abundance: few; len: 15; CDR3aa: CASSSPGLPSYEQYF; CDR3nt: TGTGCCAGCAGTTCTCCGGGACTACCGTCCTACGAGCAGTACTTC
j_gene: TRBJ2-3; v_gene: TRBV27; d_gene: .; abundance: .; len: 15; CDR3aa: CASRGRGASTDTQYF; CDR3nt: TGTGCCAGCAGAGGTCGGGGGGCCTCCACAGATACGCAGTATTTT
j_gene: TRBJ2-5; v_gene: TRBV29-1; d_gene: .; abundance: .; len: 11; CDR3aa: CSVIAQETQYF; CDR3nt: TGCAGCGTTATAGCCCAAGAGACCCAGTACTTC
j_gene: TRBJ2-5; v_gene: TRBV7-6; d_gene: TRBD2; abundance: .; len: 14; CDR3aa: CASSLRGRLETQYF; CDR3nt: TGTGCCAGCAGCTTACGCGGGAGATTAGAGACCCAGTACTTC
j_gene: TRBJ2-5; v_gene: TRBV27; d_gene: TRBD1; abundance: .; len: 15; CDR3aa: CASSLRGGVKETQYF; CDR3nt: TGTGCCAGCAGTTTGCGAGGGGGCGTGAAAGAGACCCAGTACTTC
j_gene: TRBJ1-1; v_gene: TRBV11-2; d_gene: TRBD1; abundance: .; len: 13; CDR3aa: CASSIGQAFEAFF; CDR3nt: TGTGCCAGCAGCATTGGACAGGCCTTTGAAGCTTTCTTT
j_gene: TRBJ1-1; v_gene: TRBV29-1; d_gene: .; abundance: .; len: 12; CDR3aa: CSVIQGNTEAFF; CDR3nt: TGCAGCGTCATACAGGGAAACACTGAAGCTTTCTTT
j_gene: TRBJ2-7; v_gene: TRBV7-9; d_gene: TRBD2; abundance: .; len: 14; CDR3aa: CASSSAGLAFEQYF; CDR3nt: TGTGCCAGCAGCTCCGCGGGACTAGCGTTCGAGCAGTACTTC
j_gene: TRBJ2-5; v_gene: TRBV29-1; d_gene: .; abundance: .; len: 13; CDR3aa: CSVAFNGQETQYF; CDR3nt: TGCAGCGTTGCATTTAACGGACAAGAGACCCAGTACTTC
j_gene: TRBJ1-1; v_gene: TRBV7-2; d_gene: TRBD1; abundance: .; len: 12; CDR3aa: CASSLDRGKAFF; CDR3nt: TGTGCCAGCAGCTTAGACAGGGGCAAAGCTTTCTTT
j_gene: TRBJ2-3; v_gene: TRBV29-1; d_gene: .; abundance: .; len: 14; CDR3aa: CSVPFPGSTDTQYF; CDR3nt: TGCAGCGTTCCCTTTCCGGGGAGCACAGATACGCAGTATTTT
j_gene: TRBJ1-2; v_gene: TRBV6-5; d_gene: .; abundance: .; len: 16; CDR3aa: CASSPLSDSRGGGYTF; CDR3nt: TGTGCCAGCAGTCCCTTGTCCGATTCTAGGGGGGGTGGCTACACCTTC
j_gene: TRBJ2-4; v_gene: TRBV20-1; d_gene: .; abundance: .; len: 12; CDR3aa: CSASGGQNIQYF; CDR3nt: TGCAGTGCTAGTGGGGGACAAAACATTCAGTACTTC
j_gene: TRBJ2-3; v_gene: TRBV5-1; d_gene: .; abundance: .; len: 14; CDR3aa: CASSLDQVTDTQYF; CDR3nt: TGCGCCAGCAGCTTGGACCAGGTTACAGATACACAGTATTTT
j_gene: TRBJ2-3; v_gene: TRBV5-1; d_gene: .; abundance: .; len: 12; CDR3aa: CASSYPEDTQYF; CDR3nt: TGCGCCAGCAGTTACCCGGAAGATACGCAGTATTTT
j_gene: TRBJ2-1; v_gene: TRBV5-1; d_gene: TRBD2; abundance: .; len: 20; CDR3aa: CASSPEGLAGAWSSYNGQFF; CDR3nt: TGCGCCAGCAGCCCCGAAGGGCTAGCGGGAGCTTGGAGCTCCTACAATGGGCAGTTCTTC
j_gene: TRBJ1-5; v_gene: TRBV6-5; d_gene: .; abundance: .; len: 14; CDR3aa: CASSPTRVDQPQHF; CDR3nt: TGTGCCAGCAGTCCGACTCGGGTCGATCAGCCCCAGCATTTT